This record covers a single T cell receptor beta chain. Its antigen is as yet unknown. Sorted subsets were amplified in replicate PCRs using approximately 200 ng DNA, roughly 30,000 T cell genomes. Assay: immunoSEQ multiplex PCR; the TCRdb copy retains only in-frame clones and omits some. The sample consists of fewer than 700,000 clones, 85% to 95% of them appearing once. Positive CCR7 selection of CD45RO-negative cells yielded the naive CD8 cells, and terminally differentiated effector memory CD45RA+ cells were excluded. The data belong to a study of shared clonotypes between healthy human individuals. Study-wide results and limits: It was the non-shared clonotypes that had lower generation probabilities than clonotypes shared by all four donors. Clonotype sharing among donors was expected to depend on sequencing depth. In four donors, around 4.8% of naive CD4 clonotypes appeared in common.

The ends were cut back, 1 base at V and 2 bases at J, with 12 bases in the middle. CDR1 SNHLY and CDR2 FYNNEI come from the germline V gene. The CDR3 sequence is 15 residues long. This sequence was found in a woman in her 30s in good health. The sequencing input was naive CD8+ T cells sorted from blood. The V gene is TRBV2, the J gene TRBJ2-7; no clear D gene. The CDR3 here is CASSEVSARPYEQYF. The DNA of the CDR3 is TGTGCCAGCAGTGAAGTAAGCGCGCGTCCCTACGAGCAGTACTTC.